This is a list of T cell receptor beta chains from one sample in a study of shared clonotypes between healthy human individuals. Sequencing used immunoSEQ multiplex PCR; TCRdb keeps in-frame clones, though not all of them. The table lists more than 2 million clones, 95% of them singletons. What was sequenced was naive CD4+ T cells sorted from blood. The receptors were sampled from a man aged 18 to 35 in good health. Both conserved end residues are part of each CDR3. The D gene is left open where the match is weak. Clone sizes are given selectively: once, few, many, or a class where the clone is expanded.

D gene	V gene	clone size	J gene	CDR3 length	CDR3 DNA	CDR3 protein
TRBD1	TRBV5-4	NA	TRBJ2-5	16	TGTGCCAGCAGCACCGGACAGGGCTTGGGGAAAGAGACCCAGTACTTC	CASSTGQGLGKETQYF
TRBD1	TRBV5-1	NA	TRBJ1-4	17	TGCGCCAGCAGCCCGGGACAGGGGGCTTGGGGTTATGAAAAACTGTTTTTT	CASSPGQGAWGYEKLFF
TRBD2	TRBV5-1	NA	TRBJ2-3	16	TGCGCCAGCAGCTTGACAAGGGCTAGCGGAACAGATACGCAGTATTTT	CASSLTRASGTDTQYF
NA	TRBV4-2	NA	TRBJ2-1	14	TGTGCCAGCAGCCAGGGGGACATGGAGGGAGAGCAGTTCTTC	CASSQGDMEGEQFF
NA	TRBV11-2	NA	TRBJ2-7	15	TGTGCCAGCAGCCACTCCCCACAGGGCCTCTACGAGCAGTACTTC	CASSHSPQGLYEQYF
TRBD2	TRBV5-6	once	TRBJ2-7	15	TGTGCCAGCAGCTTGGGGGGACTAGCGGGAGTCGAGCAGTACTTC	CASSLGGLAGVEQYF
TRBD1	TRBV5-1	NA	TRBJ2-7	15	TGCGCCAGCAGCGTTGGACAGGTCCTGTCCTACGAGCAGTACTTC	CASSVGQVLSYEQYF
NA	TRBV11-3	NA	TRBJ1-1	17	TGTGCCAGCAGCTTAGATTGGGGACTCGGAGGGGGAACTGAAGCTTTCTTT	CASSLDWGLGGGTEAFF
NA	TRBV5-1	NA	TRBJ2-1	15	TGCGCCAGCAGCTCCGGTACAGGACCCTACAATGAGCAGTTCTTC	CASSSGTGPYNEQFF
TRBD1	TRBV5-1	NA	TRBJ2-5	13	TGCGCCAGCCGCGGGACAGGACAAGAGACCCAGTACTTC	CASRGTGQETQYF
NA	TRBV19	NA	TRBJ2-7	13	TGTGCCAGTAGTCTAGAGAGCGGCTACGAGCAGTACTTC	CASSLESGYEQYF
TRBD1	TRBV19	NA	TRBJ1-2	14	TGTGCCAGTAGGGTACAGGGGGCGGGCTATGGCTACACCTTC	CASRVQGAGYGYTF
NA	TRBV25-1	NA	TRBJ1-2	13	TGTGCCAGCAGTGGAGGGGCTGGGTATGGCTACACCTTC	CASSGGAGYGYTF
TRBD1	TRBV6-6	NA	TRBJ1-2	15	TGTGCCAGCAGCGATACCGGGACAGGGGGCAGTGGCTACACCTTC	CASSDTGTGGSGYTF
TRBD2	TRBV9	NA	TRBJ2-2	17	TGTGCCAGCGGGAGACTAGCGGGGGGGCCGCGCACCGGGGAGCTGTTTTTT	CASGRLAGGPRTGELFF
TRBD1	TRBV5-8	NA	TRBJ1-2	15	TGTGCCAGCAGCCTAGGACAGGGCCACGGCTATGGCTACACCTTC	CASSLGQGHGYGYTF
NA	TRBV19	NA	TRBJ1-4	11	TGTGCCAGTATTGCGAAAGAAAAACTGTTTTTT	CASIAKEKLFF
NA	TRBV28	NA	TRBJ1-1	15	TGTGCCAGCAGCACTTCGGGGGCGGGGAACACTGAAGCTTTCTTT	CASSTSGAGNTEAFF
NA	TRBV30	NA	TRBJ1-4	14	TGTGCCTGGAGTTCGGGTGCAACTAATGAAAAACTGTTTTTT	CAWSSGATNEKLFF
NA	TRBV7-2	NA	TRBJ1-1	14	TGTGCCAGCAGCCCAGGTCGAAGTAACACTGAAGCTTTCTTT	CASSPGRSNTEAFF
TRBD1	TRBV6-1	NA	TRBJ2-2	15	TGTGCCAGCAGTTCGGGACAGGCGAACACCGGGGAGCTGTTTTTT	CASSSGQANTGELFF
TRBD2	TRBV30	once	TRBJ2-5	15	TGTGCCTGGAAGGTCCCGGGACTAGCAAAAGAGACCCAGTACTTC	CAWKVPGLAKETQYF
NA	TRBV29-1	NA	TRBJ2-2	12	TGCAGCGTGACTAGGCTTGGCGGGGAGCTGTTTTTT	CSVTRLGGELFF
NA	TRBV6-5	NA	TRBJ1-5	15	TGTGCCAGCAGTTACAGGGGCGAGGGCAATCAGCCCCAGCATTTT	CASSYRGEGNQPQHF
NA	TRBV20-1	NA	TRBJ2-5	11	TGCAGTGCACAACCGGGGGAGACCCAGTACTTC	CSAQPGETQYF
NA	TRBV30	NA	TRBJ2-3	17	TGTGCCTGGAGTCCGGCCCGTCTAGCGTCTGGGGAAGATACGCAGTATTTT	CAWSPARLASGEDTQYF
NA	TRBV28	NA	TRBJ2-7	12	TGTGCCAGCCGGACCCCTACCTACGAGCAGTACTTC	CASRTPTYEQYF
TRBD1	TRBV7-2	NA	TRBJ2-3	12	TGTGCCAGCAGCGCGGGACAGGAGACGCAGTATTTT	CASSAGQETQYF
TRBD1	TRBV5-4	NA	TRBJ1-1	15	TGTGCCAGCAGCTTGACCGGGACAGGGGGCACTGAAGCTTTCTTT	CASSLTGTGGTEAFF
TRBD1	TRBV6-1	NA	TRBJ2-1	15	TGTGCCAGCAGTGGAGACAGGGGTAGCTACAATGAGCAGTTCTTC	CASSGDRGSYNEQFF
TRBD2	TRBV7-2	NA	TRBJ2-5	14	TGTGCCAGCAGCCGTGGGACTAGCGAGGGGACCCAGTACTTC	CASSRGTSEGTQYF
NA	TRBV11-2	few	TRBJ1-2	14	TGTGCCAGCAGCTTAAGAGGAGCAAACTATGGCTACACCTTC	CASSLRGANYGYTF
NA	TRBV10-3	NA	TRBJ1-2	14	TGTGCCATCAGTGATCACGCAGGGACCTATGGCTACACCTTC	CAISDHAGTYGYTF
TRBD2	TRBV7-2	once	TRBJ2-7	15	TGTGCCAGCAGCTCCCTAGCGGGAGTTCGGGGGGAGCAGTACTTC	CASSSLAGVRGEQYF
TRBD1	TRBV30	NA	TRBJ2-2	15	TGTGCCTGGAGGGGACAGGACGGGTACACCGGGGAGCTGTTTTTT	CAWRGQDGYTGELFF
NA	TRBV7-2	once	TRBJ2-1	15	TGTGCCAGCAGCTTAGGGGAGAGCTCCTACAATGAGCAGTTCTTC	CASSLGESSYNEQFF
NA	TRBV29-1	NA	TRBJ2-2	13	TGCAGCGTTGGGACCTCGAACACCGGGGAGCTGTTTTTT	CSVGTSNTGELFF
NA	TRBV2	NA	TRBJ2-5	16	TGTGCCAGCAGTGAAGGCCTGGGGCAGGGCGGAGAGACCCAGTACTTC	CASSEGLGQGGETQYF
TRBD1	TRBV2	NA	TRBJ2-5	13	TGTGCCAGCAGTGGACAGGGGACGGAGACCCAGTACTTC	CASSGQGTETQYF
NA	TRBV11-3	NA	TRBJ1-2	14	TGTGCCAGCAGCCCTGAACAGGGAGGGGATGGCTACACCTTC	CASSPEQGGDGYTF
NA	TRBV5-1	NA	TRBJ1-1	15	TGCGCCAGCAGCTATGGTGGGGGGCTCAACACTGAAGCTTTCTTT	CASSYGGGLNTEAFF
NA	TRBV6-6	NA	TRBJ2-1	13	TGTGCCAGCAGTTACCCCGAGACTAGGGGGCAGTTCTTC	CASSYPETRGQFF
NA	TRBV7-2	once	TRBJ2-2	17	TGTGCCAGCAGCTTAGCGGCGACGACGCCGTCGGGAGGGGAGCTGTTTTTT	CASSLAATTPSGGELFF
TRBD1	TRBV29-1	once	TRBJ2-7	14	TGCAGCGTTGTCCGGGACAGGCCTGATCTAGGGCAGTACTTC	CSVVRDRPDLGQYF
NA	TRBV6-1	NA	TRBJ2-7	12	TGTGCCAGCAGCCTTACCTCCTACGAGCAGTACTTC	CASSLTSYEQYF
NA	TRBV9	NA	TRBJ1-1	14	TGTGCCAGCAGCTTAACAGGATTGGGTACTGAAGCTTTCTTT	CASSLTGLGTEAFF
NA	TRBV11-3	NA	TRBJ2-1	12	TGTGCCAGCAGCACCGACCGCTCCGAGCAGTTCTTC	CASSTDRSEQFF
NA	TRBV14	NA	TRBJ2-4	14	TGTGCCAGCAGCCAAGGGGGGGCCAAAAACATTCAGTACTTC	CASSQGGAKNIQYF
NA	TRBV28	NA	TRBJ1-1	15	TGTGCCAGCACTACTGGGTCATCGGGGAACACTGAAGCTTTCTTT	CASTTGSSGNTEAFF
TRBD1	TRBV18	NA	TRBJ1-5	15	TGTGCCAGCTCACCCGGGACAGGGGATTCTCAGCCCCAGCATTTT	CASSPGTGDSQPQHF
NA	TRBV5-1	NA	TRBJ1-2	15	TGCGCCAGCAGCTTGGCCAACGGGGCAAACTATGGCTACACCTTC	CASSLANGANYGYTF
NA	TRBV7-8	NA	TRBJ2-2	16	TGTGCCAGCAGCTTAATTGAGTGGCTGGGCACCGGGGAGCTGTTTTTT	CASSLIEWLGTGELFF
TRBD1	TRBV18	NA	TRBJ1-4	14	TGTGCCAGCGCTCAGGGGGCTGCTAATGAAAAACTGTTTTTT	CASAQGAANEKLFF